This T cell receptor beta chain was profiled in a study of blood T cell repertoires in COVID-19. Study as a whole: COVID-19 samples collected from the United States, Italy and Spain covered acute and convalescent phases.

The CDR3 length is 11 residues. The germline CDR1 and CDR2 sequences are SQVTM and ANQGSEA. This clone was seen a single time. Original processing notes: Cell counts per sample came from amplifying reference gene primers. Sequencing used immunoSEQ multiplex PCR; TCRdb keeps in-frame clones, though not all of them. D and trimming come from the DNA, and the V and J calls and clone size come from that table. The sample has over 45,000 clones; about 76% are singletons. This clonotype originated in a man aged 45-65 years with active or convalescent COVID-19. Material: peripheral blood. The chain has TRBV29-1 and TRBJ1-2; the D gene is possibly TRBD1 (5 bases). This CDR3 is CKVTGQDGYTF. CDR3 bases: TGCAAGGTAACAGGTCAGGATGGCTACACCTTC. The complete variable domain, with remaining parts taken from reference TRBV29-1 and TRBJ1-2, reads SAVISQKPSRDICQRGTSLTIQCQVDSQVTMMFWYRQQPGQSLTLIATANQGSEATYESGFVIDKFPISRPNLTFSTLTVSNMSPEDSSIYLCKVTGQDGYTFGSGTRLTVV.